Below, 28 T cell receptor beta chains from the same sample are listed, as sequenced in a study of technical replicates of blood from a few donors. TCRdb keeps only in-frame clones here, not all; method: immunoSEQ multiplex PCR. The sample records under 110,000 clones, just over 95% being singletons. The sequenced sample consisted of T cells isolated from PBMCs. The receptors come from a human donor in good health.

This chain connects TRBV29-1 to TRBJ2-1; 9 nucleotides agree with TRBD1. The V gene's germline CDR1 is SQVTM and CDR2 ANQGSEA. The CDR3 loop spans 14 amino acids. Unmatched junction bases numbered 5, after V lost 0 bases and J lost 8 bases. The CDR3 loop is CSVEDLGTGYEQFF. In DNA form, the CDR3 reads TGCAGCGTTGAAGATTTAGGGACAGGGTATGAGCAGTTCTTC.

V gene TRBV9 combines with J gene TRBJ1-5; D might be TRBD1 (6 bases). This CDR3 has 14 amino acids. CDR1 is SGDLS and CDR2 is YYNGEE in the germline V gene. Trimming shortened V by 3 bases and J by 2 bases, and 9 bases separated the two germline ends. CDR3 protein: CASSEGVRNQPQHF. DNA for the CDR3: TGTGCCAGCAGCGAGGGGGTCCGCAATCAGCCCCAGCATTTT.

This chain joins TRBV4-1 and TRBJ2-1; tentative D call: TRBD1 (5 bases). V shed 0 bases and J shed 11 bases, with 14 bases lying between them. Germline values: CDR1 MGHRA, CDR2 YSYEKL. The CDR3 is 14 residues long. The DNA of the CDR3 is TGCGCCAGCAGCCAAGAAGCAGCCGACAGTAAGCAGTTCTTC. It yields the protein CASSQEAADSKQFF.

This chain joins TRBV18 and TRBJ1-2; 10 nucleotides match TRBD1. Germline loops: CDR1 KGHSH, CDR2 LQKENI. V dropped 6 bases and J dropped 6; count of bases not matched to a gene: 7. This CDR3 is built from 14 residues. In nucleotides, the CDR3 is TGTGCCAGCTCCCAGTCGGGACAGGGGAATGGCTACACCTTC. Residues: CASSQSGQGNGYTF. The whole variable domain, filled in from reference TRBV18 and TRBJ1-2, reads NAGVMQNPRHLVRRRGQEARLRCSPMKGHSHVYWYRQLPEEGLKFMVYLQKENIIDESGMPKERFSAEFPKEGPSILRIQQVVRGDSAAYFCASSQSGQGNGYTFGSGTRLTVV.

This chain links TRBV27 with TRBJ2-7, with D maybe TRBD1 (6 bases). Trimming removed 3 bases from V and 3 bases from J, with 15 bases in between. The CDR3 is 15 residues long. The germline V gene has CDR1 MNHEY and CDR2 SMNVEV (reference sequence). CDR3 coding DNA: TGTGCCAGCAGTTTTGGCCAGGGGTGGATCTACGAGCAGTACTTC. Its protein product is CASSFGQGWIYEQYF.

Written as DNA, the CDR3 is TGTGCCAGCAGTTACTCACAGTTCTACGAGCAGTACTTC. This encodes CASSYSQFYEQYF. V gene TRBV6-6 combines with J gene TRBJ2-7; no definite D call. Between the trimmed V and J ends, which lost 0 bases and 3 bases, there was a span of 6 bases. The germline V gene encodes CDR1 MNHNY and CDR2 SVGAGI (reference sequence). This CDR3 region has 13 residues.

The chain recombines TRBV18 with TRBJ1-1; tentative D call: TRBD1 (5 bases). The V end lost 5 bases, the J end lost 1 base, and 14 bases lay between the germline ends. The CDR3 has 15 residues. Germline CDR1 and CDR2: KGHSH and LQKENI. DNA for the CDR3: TGTGCCAGCTCAGCGATGGGTCAGGGGAACACTGAAGCTTTCTTT. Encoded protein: CASSAMGQGNTEAFF.

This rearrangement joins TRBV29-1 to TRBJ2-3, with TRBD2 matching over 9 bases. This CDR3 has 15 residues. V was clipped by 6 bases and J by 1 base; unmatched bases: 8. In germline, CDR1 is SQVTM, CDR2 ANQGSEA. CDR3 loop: CSVDGPSGGTDTQYF. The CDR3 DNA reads TGCAGCGTCGATGGGCCTAGCGGGGGCACAGATACGCAGTATTTT.

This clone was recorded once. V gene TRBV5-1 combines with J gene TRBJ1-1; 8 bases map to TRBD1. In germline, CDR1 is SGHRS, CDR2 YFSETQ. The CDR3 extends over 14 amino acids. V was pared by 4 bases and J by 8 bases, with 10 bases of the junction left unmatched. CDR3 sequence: CASSIIFGQGEAFF. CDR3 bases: TGCGCCAGCAGCATCATATTCGGACAGGGAGAAGCTTTCTTT.

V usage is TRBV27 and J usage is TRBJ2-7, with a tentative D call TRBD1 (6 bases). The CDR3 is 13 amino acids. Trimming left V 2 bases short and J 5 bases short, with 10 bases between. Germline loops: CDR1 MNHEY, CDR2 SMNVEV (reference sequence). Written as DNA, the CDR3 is TGTGCCAGCAGTTTAGACAGGAACAACGAGCAGTACTTC. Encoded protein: CASSLDRNNEQYF.

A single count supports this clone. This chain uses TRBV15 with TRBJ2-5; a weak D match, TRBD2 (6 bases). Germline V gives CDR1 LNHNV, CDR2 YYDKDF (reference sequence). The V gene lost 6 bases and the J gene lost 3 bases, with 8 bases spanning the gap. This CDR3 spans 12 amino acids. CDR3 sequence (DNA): TGTGCCACCAGGGGCGGGGAAGAGACCCAGTACTTC. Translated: CATRGGEETQYF.

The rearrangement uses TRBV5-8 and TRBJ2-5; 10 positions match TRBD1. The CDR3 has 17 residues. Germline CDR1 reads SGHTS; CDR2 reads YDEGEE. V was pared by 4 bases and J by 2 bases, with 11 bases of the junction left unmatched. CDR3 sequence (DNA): TGTGCCAGCAGCCCTGGGACAGGGGCCGGATTACAAGAGACCCAGTACTTC. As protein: CASSPGTGAGLQETQYF.

In nucleotides, the CDR3 is TGTGCCAGCAGCTTAGTGGCAGGCTCTGGAAACACCATATATTTT. The encoded protein is CASSLVAGSGNTIYF. The V gene is TRBV7-9, the J gene TRBJ1-3; D not certain. The CDR3 spans 15 residues. The V gene lost 1 base and the J gene lost 0 bases, with 7 bases spanning the gap. Germline CDR1 SEHNR, CDR2 FQNEAQ (reference sequence).

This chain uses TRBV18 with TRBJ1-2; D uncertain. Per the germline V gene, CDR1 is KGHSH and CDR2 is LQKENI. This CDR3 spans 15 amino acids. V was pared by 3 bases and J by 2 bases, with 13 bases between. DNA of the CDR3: TGTGCCAGCTCACCCGGTCGTCAACTCAACTATGGCTACACCTTC. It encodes CASSPGRQLNYGYTF.

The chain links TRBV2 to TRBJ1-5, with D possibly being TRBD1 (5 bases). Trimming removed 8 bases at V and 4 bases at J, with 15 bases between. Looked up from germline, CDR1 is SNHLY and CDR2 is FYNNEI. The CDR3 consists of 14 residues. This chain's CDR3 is CASQMAAGNQPQHF. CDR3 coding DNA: TGTGCCAGCCAGATGGCGGCAGGGAATCAGCCCCAGCATTTT.

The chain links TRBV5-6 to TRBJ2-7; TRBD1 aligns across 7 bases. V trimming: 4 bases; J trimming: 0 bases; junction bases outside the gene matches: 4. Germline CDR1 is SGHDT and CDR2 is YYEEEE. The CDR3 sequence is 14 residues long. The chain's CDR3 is CASSPTGSSYEQYF. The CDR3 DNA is TGTGCCAGCAGCCCGACAGGGAGCTCCTACGAGCAGTACTTC.

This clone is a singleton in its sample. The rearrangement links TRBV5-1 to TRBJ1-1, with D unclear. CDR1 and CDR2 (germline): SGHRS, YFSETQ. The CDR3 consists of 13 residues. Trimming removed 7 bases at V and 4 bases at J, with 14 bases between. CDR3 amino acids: CASRRDSPTEAFF. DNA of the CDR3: TGCGCCAGCCGCCGGGATAGCCCCACTGAAGCTTTCTTT.

Written as DNA, the CDR3 is TGCGCCAGCAGCTTGGGCAGGTCTTCGGAGACCCAGTACTTC. It codes for CASSLGRSSETQYF. The V call is TRBV5-1, the J call TRBJ2-5; D not resolved. V shed 0 bases and J shed 5 bases, with 11 bases lying between them. Germline V lookup: CDR1 SGHRS, CDR2 YFSETQ. There are 14 residues in the CDR3.

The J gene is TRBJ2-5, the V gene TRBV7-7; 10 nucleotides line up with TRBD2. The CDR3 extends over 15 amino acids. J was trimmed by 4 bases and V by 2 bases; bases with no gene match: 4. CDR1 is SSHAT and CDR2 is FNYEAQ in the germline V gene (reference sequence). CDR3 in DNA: TGTGCCAGCAGCTTAATACTAGCGGGACGAGAGACCCAGTACTTC. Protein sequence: CASSLILAGRETQYF.

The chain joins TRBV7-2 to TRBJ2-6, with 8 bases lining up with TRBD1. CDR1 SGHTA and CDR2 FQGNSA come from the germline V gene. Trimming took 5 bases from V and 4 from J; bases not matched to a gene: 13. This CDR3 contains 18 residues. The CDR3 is CASSPGTGPSVGANVLTF. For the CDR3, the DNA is TGTGCCAGCAGCCCCGGGACAGGCCCTAGTGTCGGGGCCAACGTCCTGACTTTC.

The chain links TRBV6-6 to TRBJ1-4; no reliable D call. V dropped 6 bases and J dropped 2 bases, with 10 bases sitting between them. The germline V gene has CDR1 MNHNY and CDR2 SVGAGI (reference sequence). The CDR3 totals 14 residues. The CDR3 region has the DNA TGTGCCAGCAGCACGTCCCAGACTAATGAAAAACTGTTTTTT. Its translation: CASSTSQTNEKLFF.

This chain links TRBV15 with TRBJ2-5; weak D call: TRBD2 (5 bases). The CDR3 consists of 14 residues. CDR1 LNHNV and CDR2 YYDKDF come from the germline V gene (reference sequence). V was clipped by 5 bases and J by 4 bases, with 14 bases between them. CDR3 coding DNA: TGTGCCACCAGCGGGGAGAAGGTACGAGAGACCCAGTACTTC. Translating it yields CATSGEKVRETQYF.

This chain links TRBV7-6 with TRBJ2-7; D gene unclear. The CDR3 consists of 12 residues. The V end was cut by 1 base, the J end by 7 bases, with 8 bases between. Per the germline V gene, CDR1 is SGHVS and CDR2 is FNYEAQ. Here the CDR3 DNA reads TGTGCCAGCAGCTTAGATGTCGGGGAGCAGTACTTC. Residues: CASSLDVGEQYF.

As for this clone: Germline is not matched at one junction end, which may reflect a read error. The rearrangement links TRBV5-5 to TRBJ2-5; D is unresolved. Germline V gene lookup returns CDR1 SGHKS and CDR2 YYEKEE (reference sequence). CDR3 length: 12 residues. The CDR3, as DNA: TGTGCCAGCAGTTTGGACCAGTCCGCCCAGTACTTC. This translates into CASSLDQSAQYF.

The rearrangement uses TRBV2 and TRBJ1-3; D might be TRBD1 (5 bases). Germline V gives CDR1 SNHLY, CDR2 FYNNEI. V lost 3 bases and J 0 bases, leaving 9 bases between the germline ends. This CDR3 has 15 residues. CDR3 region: CASSEEGISGNTIYF. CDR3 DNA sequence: TGTGCCAGCAGTGAGGAGGGGATCTCTGGAAACACCATATATTTT. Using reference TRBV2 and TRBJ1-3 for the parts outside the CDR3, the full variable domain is EPEVTQTPSHQVTQMGQEVILRCVPISNHLYFYWYRQILGQKVEFLVSFYNNEISEKSEIFDDQFSVERPDGSNFTLKIRSTKLEDSAMYFCASSEEGISGNTIYFGEGSWLTVV.

Here the CDR3 reads CASIQENTGELFF. The CDR3 bases are TGCGCCAGCATCCAGGAAAACACCGGGGAGCTGTTTTTT. The rearrangement uses TRBV5-1 and TRBJ2-2; D call uncertain. V lost 6 bases, J lost 2 bases, and 8 bases lay in between. The CDR3 sequence is 13 residues long. Germline loops: CDR1 SGHRS, CDR2 YFSETQ.

The CDR3 DNA reads TGTGCCAGCAGTGTCCGGACAGGTTATGAAGCTTTCTTT. Residues: CASSVRTGYEAFF. The chain is built from TRBV6-1 and TRBJ1-1, with 7 bases identical to TRBD1. V lost 4 bases to trimming and J lost 7 bases; unmatched junction nucleotides: 6. CDR3 size: 13 residues. Germline V gene lookup returns CDR1 MNHNS and CDR2 SASEGT.

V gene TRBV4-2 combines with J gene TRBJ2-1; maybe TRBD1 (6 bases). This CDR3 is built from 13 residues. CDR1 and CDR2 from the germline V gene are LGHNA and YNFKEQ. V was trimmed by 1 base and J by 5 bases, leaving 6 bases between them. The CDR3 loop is CASSQGGHNEQFF. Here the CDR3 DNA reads TGTGCCAGCAGCCAAGGGGGGCACAATGAGCAGTTCTTC.